The sequence of this T cell receptor (beta chain) was determined in a study of long-term antiretroviral therapy in people with HIV. Regarding the study as a whole: The repertoire was dominated at all time points by clones expanded before ART. Records did not include ART adherence, viral resistance or therapy changes. Diversity increased after ART yet remained lower than in transplant donor controls.

Version v3.0 of the immunoSEQ assay ran at survey level. TCRdb's table, derived via immunoSEQ multiplex PCR, lists solely in-frame clones and lacks some. The sample holds tens of thousands of clones; roughly 87% are singletons and the top ten take under 1.3%. V lost 4 bases to trimming and J lost 0 bases, with 17 bases between them. Germline V gives CDR1 LNHDA, CDR2 SQIVND (reference sequence). This CDR3 spans 17 amino acids. Treatment for every participant with HIV took place in the United States. A note on this clone: What it recognizes is unknown.

Material: unsorted PBMCs, obtained 2 years after starting antiretroviral therapy. This chain uses TRBV19 with TRBJ2-3, with D possibly TRBD1 on 6 matching bases. This TCR was recovered from a man aged 50-60 years with HIV. The CDR3: CASSTLIRGRSTDTQYF. CDR3 bases: TGTGCCAGTAGTACCTTGATCAGGGGTAGGAGCACAGATACGCAGTATTTT.